This TCR beta chain was sequenced during a study of T cell responses to AZD1222 COVID-19 vaccine. About the study: Samples with a second dose at about 4 or about 12 weeks were pooled together.

V lost 0 bases to trimming and J lost 1 base; unmatched junction nucleotides: 9. Per germline, CDR1 MGHRA and CDR2 YSYEKL. The CDR3 contains 18 residues. Measured with immunoSEQ multiplex PCR; TCRdb has only the in-frame clones, and not every one. The table shows under 95,000 clones, with about nine tenths occurring only once. Study-wide points: Breadth and depth of Spike-specific TCRs rose after two AZD1222 doses. Clonal diversity was possibly underestimated; the donors were predominantly white British and more often female. Repertoires were obtained only post-peak T cell response.

Worth noting for this clone: Its target is unknown.

The source material was peripheral blood, sampled on day 0 of AZD1222 vaccination. This receptor was obtained from an adult in good health. The chain joins TRBV4-1 to TRBJ1-5, with 7 bases matching TRBD1. The CDR3 nucleotides read TGCGCCAGCAGCCAAGATCGGGAGACAGGGAAAAGCAATCAGCCCCAGCATTTT. This sequence encodes CASSQDRETGKSNQPQHF.